The next 25 T cell receptor beta chains were all read from a single sample in a study of beta chain features in type 1 diabetes. The study reverse transcribed the entire isolated RNA, so it sequenced expressed TCRB transcripts. Repertoires were generated with immunoSEQ multiplex PCR, while TCRdb's copy carries only in-frame clones and drops some. Here the sample spans nearly 250,000 clones, 13% to 15% being singletons. Source material: naive CD4+ T cells from blood. Source of these receptors: a woman between 40 and 50 years old in good health.

This clone was detected only a few times. The chain joins TRBV6-1 to TRBJ1-1; 7 nucleotides agree with TRBD1. The CDR3 runs 14 residues. Germline lookup yields CDR1 MNHNS and CDR2 SASEGT. The ends lost 4 bases at V and 4 bases at J; junction bases unmatched: 6. The CDR3 DNA follows: TGTGCCAGCAGTGTTCAGGGGGTTCGCACTGAAGCTTTCTTT. The encoded protein is CASSVQGVRTEAFF.

This chain connects TRBV25-1 to TRBJ1-5; TRBD1 might be the D (5 bases). The CDR3 spans 14 residues. Deletions cut 1 base from V and 4 bases from J, with 8 bases between. In germline, CDR1 is MGHDK, CDR2 SYGVNS. The DNA for the CDR3 is TGTGCCAGCAGTGAATCCAGGGCAAATCAGCCCCAGCATTTT. Amino acid sequence: CASSESRANQPQHF. Filled out from reference TRBV25-1 and TRBJ1-5, the complete variable domain reads EADIYQTPRYLVIGTGKKITLECSQTMGHDKMYWYQQDPGMELHLIHYSYGVNSTEKGDLSSESTVSRIRTEHFPLTLESARPSHTSQYLCASSESRANQPQHFGDGTRLSIL.

J is TRBJ2-2 and V is TRBV6-4, with TRBD1 identical over 7 bases. The V gene end was trimmed by 5 bases and the J gene end by 4 bases; junction bases not matched to a gene: 7. Germline lookup yields CDR1 MRHNA and CDR2 SNTAGT. CDR3 length: 15 amino acids. CDR3 region: CASSQDRESTGELFF. CDR3 nucleotides: TGTGCCAGCAGTCAAGACAGGGAAAGCACCGGGGAGCTGTTTTTT.

The V and J genes are TRBV4-1 and TRBJ1-4; D remains ambiguous. This CDR3 is 14 amino acids long. V lost 1 base, J lost 8 bases, and 11 bases lay in between. Germline CDR1 reads MGHRA; CDR2 reads YSYEKL. CDR3 DNA: TGCGCCAGCAGCCAAGTCACGGTTAGCGAAAAACTGTTTTTT. Its translation is CASSQVTVSEKLFF.

This clone came up a few times. The rearrangement links TRBV5-4 to TRBJ2-7; the match to TRBD1 covers 10 bases. Germline V lookup: CDR1 SGHNT, CDR2 YYREEE (reference sequence). The CDR3 totals 13 residues. The J segment lost 5 bases and the V segment lost 6 bases, leaving 5 bases of the junction unmatched. The CDR3 sequence: CASIRTGGDEQYF. The CDR3, as DNA: TGTGCCAGCATCCGGACAGGGGGAGACGAGCAGTACTTC. The full variable domain, completed using reference TRBV5-4 and TRBJ2-7, is ETGVTQSPTHLIKTRGQQVTLRCSSQSGHNTVSWYQQALGQGPQFIFQYYREEENGRGNFPPRFSGLQFPNYSSELNVNALELDDSALYLCASIRTGGDEQYFGPGTRLTVT.

The chain links TRBV7-9 to TRBJ2-7; tentative D call: TRBD1 (6 bases). This CDR3 contains 14 residues. Trimming pared 5 bases from V and 4 bases from J, leaving 15 bases between. Germline lookup yields CDR1 SEHNR and CDR2 FQNEAQ (reference sequence). The chain's CDR3 is CASSTTGSSYEQYF. DNA for the CDR3: TGTGCCAGCAGCACGACAGGATCAAGTTACGAGCAGTACTTC.

Here the CDR3 reads CSVGTGVDEKLFF. The CDR3 coding sequence is TGCAGCGTGGGGACAGGGGTGGATGAAAAACTGTTTTTT. The chain employs TRBV29-1 and TRBJ1-4, with TRBD1 identical over 10 bases. The CDR3 consists of 13 residues. The germline V gene encodes CDR1 SQVTM and CDR2 ANQGSEA. Losses at the gene ends were 6 bases for V and 6 bases for J; bases not matched to a gene: 4. The complete variable domain, with remaining parts taken from reference TRBV29-1 and TRBJ1-4, reads SAVISQKPSRDICQRGTSLTIQCQVDSQVTMMFWYRQQPGQSLTLIATANQGSEATYESGFVIDKFPISRPNLTFSTLTVSNMSPEDSSIYLCSVGTGVDEKLFFGSGTQLSVL.

This clone was counted between two and nine times. The DNA of the CDR3 is TGTGCCAGCAGCGCCGGGACGCAGACAGGCACCTATGGCTACACCTTC. Amino acids: CASSAGTQTGTYGYTF. V is TRBV7-8 and J is TRBJ1-2; possibly TRBD1 for D (6 bases). V was trimmed by 5 bases and J by 4 bases, leaving 20 bases between them. Germline V gene lookup returns CDR1 SGHVS and CDR2 FQNEAQ. CDR3 length: 16 amino acids.

This chain links TRBV27 with TRBJ2-1; tentative D call: TRBD1 (5 bases). Germline CDR1 MNHEY, CDR2 SMNVEV (reference sequence). This CDR3 spans 16 amino acids. V dropped 2 bases and J dropped 5 bases, with 16 bases sitting between them. The DNA of the CDR3 is TGTGCCAGCAGTTTAAAACTGTGGACACAAGACAATGAGCAGTTCTTC. This sequence encodes CASSLKLWTQDNEQFF.

This chain uses TRBV19 with TRBJ1-2, with D perhaps TRBD1 (6 bases). V shed 7 bases and J shed 5 bases, with 17 bases lying between them. The germline V gene encodes CDR1 LNHDA and CDR2 SQIVND (reference sequence). This CDR3 comprises 14 residues. The CDR3 DNA follows: TGTGCCAGTACACGGACAGTTGGGGGTTATGGCTACACCTTC. Encoded protein: CASTRTVGGYGYTF.

This clone appeared a few times. V is TRBV28 and J is TRBJ2-5; 10 bases match TRBD2. Germline CDR1 MDHEN, CDR2 SYDVKM. The V gene end was trimmed by 8 bases and the J gene end by 5 bases; junction bases not matched to a gene: 14. The CDR3 contains 16 residues. CDR3 sequence: CASAPGERGGAETQYF. CDR3 DNA: TGTGCCAGCGCCCCCGGGGAGCGGGGGGGGGCGGAGACCCAGTACTTC.

The chain joins TRBV7-9 to TRBJ2-5; a possible D gene is TRBD1 (5 bases). V was cut by 5 bases and J by 0 bases, with 10 bases left in between. The CDR3 runs 14 residues. Germline V gene lookup returns CDR1 SEHNR and CDR2 FQNEAQ (reference sequence). The CDR3 region is CASSPQVYQETQYF. CDR3 in DNA: TGTGCCAGCAGCCCACAGGTATACCAAGAGACCCAGTACTTC.

The chain employs TRBV19 and TRBJ1-1; D possibly corresponds to TRBD1 (6 bases). CDR3 size: 14 residues. The germline CDR1 and CDR2 sequences are LNHDA and SQIVND (reference sequence). With 5 bases removed from V and 4 bases from J, the gap between germline ends came to 14 bases. As DNA, the CDR3 is TGTGCCAGTAGTCCCCGACAGGTCCCCACTGAAGCTTTCTTT. Translation gives CASSPRQVPTEAFF. The full variable domain, completed using reference TRBV19 and TRBJ1-1, is DGGITQSPKYLFRKEGQNVTLSCEQNLNHDAMYWYRQDPGQGLRLIYYSQIVNDFQKGDIAEGYSVSREKKESFPLTVTSAQKNPTAFYLCASSPRQVPTEAFFGQGTRLTVV.

The genes are TRBV2 and TRBJ2-1; 7 nucleotides match TRBD1. Germline CDR1 SNHLY, CDR2 FYNNEI. V shed 8 bases, J shed 0 bases, and the junction held 4 bases outside the gene matches. The CDR3 runs 14 residues. CDR3 coding DNA: TGTGCCAGCCAAAGACAGGGCTCCTACAATGAGCAGTTCTTC. Its protein product is CASQRQGSYNEQFF.

The chain is built from TRBV5-1 and TRBJ2-5; 9 bases line up with TRBD1. Trimming removed 4 bases from V and 1 base from J; junction bases left unmatched: 5. Germline V gene sequence: CDR1 SGHRS, CDR2 YFSETQ. The CDR3 has 15 amino acids. The CDR3 DNA reads TGCGCCAGCAGCCCCCGGGACAGGGCCCAAGAGACCCAGTACTTC. Protein product: CASSPRDRAQETQYF. Full variable domain (missing parts from reference TRBV5-1 and TRBJ2-5): KAGVTQTPRYLIKTRGQQVTLSCSPISGHRSVSWYQQTPGQGLQFLFEYFSETQRNKGNFPGRFSGRQFSNSRSEMNVSTLELGDSALYLCASSPRDRAQETQYFGPGTRLLVL.

This clone turned up a few times. This chain uses TRBV10-3 with TRBJ2-3, with TRBD1 matching over 7 bases. The CDR3 has 13 amino acids. The germline V gene encodes CDR1 ENHRY and CDR2 SYGVKD. The ends lost 10 bases at V and 4 bases at J; junction bases unmatched: 8. The CDR3 nucleotides are TGTGCCACCGTAGGACAGGCGTCAGATACGCAGTATTTT. Its protein is CATVGQASDTQYF.

J is TRBJ1-2 and V is TRBV2; 8 bases map to TRBD1. J gave up 5 bases and V 2 bases, and 4 bases lay outside the gene matches. The germline gives CDR1 SNHLY, CDR2 FYNNEI. CDR3 size: 14 residues. CDR3 protein: CASSEQGARYGYTF. CDR3 bases: TGTGCCAGCAGTGAACAGGGGGCAAGATATGGCTACACCTTC.

J is TRBJ2-7 and V is TRBV9, with D possibly being TRBD2 (5 bases). The CDR3 sequence is 18 residues long. Trimming left V 3 bases short and J 1 base short, with 23 bases between. The germline gives CDR1 SGDLS, CDR2 YYNGEE. CDR3 nucleotide sequence: TGTGCCAGCAGCGCCAGCCTAATGGGCCCCGGAGGTTCCTACGAGCAGTACTTC. Translation gives CASSASLMGPGGSYEQYF.

The genes are TRBV9 and TRBJ2-2; weak D call: TRBD2 (7 bases). Germline V CDR1 and CDR2: SGDLS, YYNGEE. The V gene lost 4 bases and the J gene lost 4 bases, with 20 bases spanning the gap. The CDR3 contains 17 residues. The CDR3 is CASSPKRGGLGTGELFF. CDR3 bases: TGTGCCAGCAGCCCTAAGAGGGGGGGGCTGGGCACCGGGGAGCTGTTTTTT.

The J gene is TRBJ1-1, the V gene TRBV7-9; weak D call: TRBD1 (6 bases). V was clipped by 1 base and J by 2 bases, with 11 bases between them. CDR1 and CDR2 (germline): SEHNR, FQNEAQ (reference sequence). CDR3 length: 15 residues. CDR3 in DNA: TGTGCCAGCAGCTTAGGGGCAGGGGCTAACACTGAAGCTTTCTTT. Amino acid sequence: CASSLGAGANTEAFF.

V usage is TRBV6-5 and J usage is TRBJ1-1, with D perhaps matching TRBD1 (5 bases). CDR3 size: 14 residues. CDR1 and CDR2 from the germline V gene are MNHEY and SVGAGI. V was shortened by 5 bases and J by 5 bases, with 15 bases between the two germline ends. This chain's CDR3 is CASSEGLGGTEAFF. The CDR3 DNA follows: TGTGCCAGCAGTGAAGGTCTCGGGGGGACTGAAGCTTTCTTT.

A few counts support this clone. J is TRBJ2-1 and V is TRBV5-5; D gene uncertain. The CDR3 has 13 residues. Trimming took 4 bases from V and 4 from J, leaving 9 bases between them. Germline loops: CDR1 SGHKS, CDR2 YYEKEE (reference sequence). CDR3 DNA: TGTGCCAGCAGCCTGACAAGTTACAATGAGCAGTTCTTC. Residues: CASSLTSYNEQFF.

The chain links TRBV4-1 to TRBJ2-2; 10 nucleotides match TRBD2. Germline CDR1 and CDR2: MGHRA and YSYEKL. The V segment lost 3 bases and the J segment 3 bases; nucleotides outside the gene matches: 13. This CDR3 comprises 19 residues. The CDR3 loop reads CASSHLLAGRRIHTGELFF. CDR3 nucleotide sequence: TGCGCCAGCAGCCATCTACTAGCGGGGAGACGTATACACACCGGGGAGCTGTTTTTT.

This clone has a count of ten or more. The chain employs TRBV29-1 and TRBJ2-7, with 9 nucleotides matching TRBD1. Unmatched junction bases numbered 1, after V lost 3 bases and J lost 4 bases. This CDR3 spans 12 amino acids. CDR1 is SQVTM and CDR2 is ANQGSEA in the germline V gene. In DNA form, the CDR3 reads TGCAGCGTTGAGGACAGGGGTTACGAGCAGTACTTC. Its protein product is CSVEDRGYEQYF.

V gene TRBV9 combines with J gene TRBJ2-5, with a weak D call TRBD2 (6 bases). V dropped 0 bases and J dropped 5 bases, with 8 bases sitting between them. In germline, CDR1 is SGDLS, CDR2 YYNGEE. This CDR3 has 13 residues. The CDR3 sequence: CASSVGGVETQYF. DNA of the CDR3: TGTGCCAGCAGCGTAGGGGGGGTGGAGACCCAGTACTTC.